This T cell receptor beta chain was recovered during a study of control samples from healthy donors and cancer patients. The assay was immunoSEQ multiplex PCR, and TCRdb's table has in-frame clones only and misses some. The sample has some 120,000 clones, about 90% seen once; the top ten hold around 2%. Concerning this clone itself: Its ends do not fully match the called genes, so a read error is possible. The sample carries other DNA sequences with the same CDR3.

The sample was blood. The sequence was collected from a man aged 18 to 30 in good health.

The CDR3 DNA follows: TGTGCTAGCAGTGCCAACAGCGGGAGAACCTACAATGAGCAGTTCTTC. This codes for CASSANSGRTYNEQFF. The rearrangement links TRBV6-4 to TRBJ2-1; TRBD2 matches 8 bases. This CDR3 has 16 residues. The germline V gene has CDR1 MRHNA and CDR2 SNTAGT.